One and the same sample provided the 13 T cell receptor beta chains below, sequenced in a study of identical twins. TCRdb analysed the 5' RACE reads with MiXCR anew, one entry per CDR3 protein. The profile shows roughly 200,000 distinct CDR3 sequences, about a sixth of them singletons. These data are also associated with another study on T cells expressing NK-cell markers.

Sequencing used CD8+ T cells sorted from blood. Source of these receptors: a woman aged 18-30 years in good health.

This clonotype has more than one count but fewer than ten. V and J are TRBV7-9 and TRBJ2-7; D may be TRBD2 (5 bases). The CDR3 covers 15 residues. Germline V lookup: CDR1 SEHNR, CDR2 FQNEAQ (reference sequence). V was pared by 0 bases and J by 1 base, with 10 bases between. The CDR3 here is CASSLAGRRSYEQYF. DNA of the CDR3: TGTGCCAGCAGCTTAGCTGGGCGGAGGTCCTACGAGCAGTACTTC.

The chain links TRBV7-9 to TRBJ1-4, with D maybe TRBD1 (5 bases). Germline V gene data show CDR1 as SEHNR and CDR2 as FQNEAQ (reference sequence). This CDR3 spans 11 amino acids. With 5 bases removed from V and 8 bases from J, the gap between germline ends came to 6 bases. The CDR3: CASSRGEKLFF. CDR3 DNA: TGTGCCAGCAGCCGGGGGGAAAAACTGTTTTTT.

For the CDR3, the DNA is TGCGCCAGCAGCCTGACCCTGGGACTCACAGATACGCAGTATTTT. It is translated as CASSLTLGLTDTQYF. This chain uses TRBV5-1 with TRBJ2-3; weak D call: TRBD2 (6 bases). Trimming pared 4 bases from V and 2 bases from J, leaving 14 bases between. The CDR3 totals 15 residues. Germline CDR1 is SGHRS and CDR2 is YFSETQ. Drawing the rest from reference TRBV5-1 and TRBJ2-3, the complete variable domain is KAGVTQTPRYLIKTRGQQVTLSCSPISGHRSVSWYQQTPGQGLQFLFEYFSETQRNKGNFPGRFSGRQFSNSRSEMNVSTLELGDSALYLCASSLTLGLTDTQYFGPGTRLTVL.

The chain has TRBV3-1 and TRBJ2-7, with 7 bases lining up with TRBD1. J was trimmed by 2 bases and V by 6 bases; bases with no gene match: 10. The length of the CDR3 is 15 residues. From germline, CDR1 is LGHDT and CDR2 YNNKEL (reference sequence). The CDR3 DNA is TGTGCCAGCAGTACATTCCGGGACAGAACCTACGAGCAGTACTTC. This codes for CASSTFRDRTYEQYF.

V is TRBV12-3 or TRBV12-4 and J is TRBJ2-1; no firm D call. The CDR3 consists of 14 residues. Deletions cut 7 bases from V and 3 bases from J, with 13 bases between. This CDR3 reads CASTPNGLYNEQFF. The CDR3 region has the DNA TGTGCCAGCACCCCCAACGGGCTCTACAATGAGCAGTTCTTC.

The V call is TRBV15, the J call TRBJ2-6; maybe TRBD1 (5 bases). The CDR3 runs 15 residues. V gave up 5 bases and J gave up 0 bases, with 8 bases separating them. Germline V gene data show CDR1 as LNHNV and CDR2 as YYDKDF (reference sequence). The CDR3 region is CATSGHSSGANVLTF. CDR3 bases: TGTGCCACCAGCGGACATAGCTCTGGGGCCAACGTCCTGACTTTC.

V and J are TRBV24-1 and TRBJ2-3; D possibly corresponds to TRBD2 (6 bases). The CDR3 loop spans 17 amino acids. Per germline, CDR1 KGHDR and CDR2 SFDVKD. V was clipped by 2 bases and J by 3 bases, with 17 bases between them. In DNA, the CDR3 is TGTGCCACCAGTGATTGGTCTCCCGGGAGAAGAACAGATACGCAGTATTTT. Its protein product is CATSDWSPGRRTDTQYF.

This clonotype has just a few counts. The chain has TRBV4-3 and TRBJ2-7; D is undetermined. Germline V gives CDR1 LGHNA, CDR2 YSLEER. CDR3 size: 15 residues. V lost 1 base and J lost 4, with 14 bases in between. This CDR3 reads CASSQATSRAYEQYF. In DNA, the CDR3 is TGCGCCAGCAGCCAAGCTACAAGTCGGGCGTACGAGCAGTACTTC.

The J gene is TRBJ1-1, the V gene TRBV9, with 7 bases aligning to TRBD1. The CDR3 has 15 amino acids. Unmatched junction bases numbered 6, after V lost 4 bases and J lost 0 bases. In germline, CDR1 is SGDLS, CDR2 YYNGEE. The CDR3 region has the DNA TGTGCCAGCAGCACCCGGGACAGCATGAACACTGAAGCTTTCTTT. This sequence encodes CASSTRDSMNTEAFF.

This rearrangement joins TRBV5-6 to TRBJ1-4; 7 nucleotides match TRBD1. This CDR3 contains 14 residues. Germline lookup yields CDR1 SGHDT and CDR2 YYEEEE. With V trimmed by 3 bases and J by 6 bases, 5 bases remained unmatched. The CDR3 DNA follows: TGTGCCAGCAGCTATGGGACAGACTATGAAAAACTGTTTTTT. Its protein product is CASSYGTDYEKLFF.

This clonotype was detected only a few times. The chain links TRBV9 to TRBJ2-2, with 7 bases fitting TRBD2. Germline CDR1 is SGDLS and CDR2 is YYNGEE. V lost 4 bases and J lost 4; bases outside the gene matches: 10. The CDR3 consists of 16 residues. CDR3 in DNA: TGTGCCAGCAGCACACCTATTAGGGAGGGCACCGGGGAGCTGTTTTTT. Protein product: CASSTPIREGTGELFF.

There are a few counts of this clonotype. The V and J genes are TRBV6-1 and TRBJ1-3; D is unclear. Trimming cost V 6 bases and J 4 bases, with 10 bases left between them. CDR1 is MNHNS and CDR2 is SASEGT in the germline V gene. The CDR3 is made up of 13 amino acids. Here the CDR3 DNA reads TGTGCCAGCAGACCGCTTGGAGGAAACACCATATATTTT. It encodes CASRPLGGNTIYF.

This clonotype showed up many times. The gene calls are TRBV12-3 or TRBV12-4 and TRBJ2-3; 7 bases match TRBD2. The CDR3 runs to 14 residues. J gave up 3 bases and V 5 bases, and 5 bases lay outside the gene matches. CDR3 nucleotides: TGTGCCAGCAGTCGACTAGCTGATACAGATACGCAGTATTTT. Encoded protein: CASSRLADTDTQYF.